Listed below are T cell receptor beta chains from one sample, sequenced in a study of blood T cells in healthy people across ages. TCRdb fed the 5' RACE reads into MiXCR, producing one record per CDR3 protein. Among roughly 2 million distinct CDR3 sequences listed, 49% were seen once. Sample: blood. The receptor source for this set is a woman in her thirties or forties in good health. Each CDR3 is given with its conserved first and last residue. A D gene is named only where the DNA matches it firmly. Size is stated for part of the rows, as once, few or many counts, or as a class when the clone is expanded.

d_call: .
v_call: TRBV9
j_call: TRBJ2-3
clone_size: .
cdr3_nt: TGTGCCAGCAGCTCCAGCTATACGCAGTATTTT
cdr3_aa: CASSSSYTQYF

d_call: .
v_call: TRBV20-1
j_call: TRBJ2-7
clone_size: .
cdr3_nt: TGCAGTGCTGGAAGCGGCATAGGGGAGCAGTACTTC
cdr3_aa: CSAGSGIGEQYF

d_call: .
v_call: TRBV2
j_call: TRBJ1-2
clone_size: .
cdr3_nt: TGTGCCATCCCGCCGGGGACTAACTACGGCTACACCTTC
cdr3_aa: CAIPPGTNYGYTF

d_call: .
v_call: TRBV12-3/TRBV12-4
j_call: TRBJ1-5
clone_size: .
cdr3_nt: TGTGCCAGCAGTTTTGGAAAGACTAATAGCAATCAGCCCCAGCATTTT
cdr3_aa: CASSFGKTNSNQPQHF

d_call: .
v_call: TRBV7-9
j_call: TRBJ2-7
clone_size: .
cdr3_nt: TGTGCCAGCAGCCTGACTACCGGGACACCATACAATGAGCAGTACTTC
cdr3_aa: CASSLTTGTPYNEQYF

d_call: .
v_call: TRBV9
j_call: TRBJ1-5
clone_size: .
cdr3_nt: TGTGCCAGCAGTGTGGCAGGGGATAGCAATCAGCCCCAGCATTTT
cdr3_aa: CASSVAGDSNQPQHF

d_call: .
v_call: TRBV6-1
j_call: TRBJ1-5
clone_size: .
cdr3_nt: TGTGCCAGCAGTGGGGCCACAGGGAATCAGCCCCAGCATTTT
cdr3_aa: CASSGATGNQPQHF

d_call: .
v_call: TRBV7-2
j_call: TRBJ2-3
clone_size: .
cdr3_nt: TGTGCCAGCAGCGGGCCGGCGGTCACGCAGTATTTT
cdr3_aa: CASSGPAVTQYF

d_call: TRBD1
v_call: TRBV28
j_call: TRBJ2-1
clone_size: few
cdr3_nt: TGTGCCAGCAGGACACCTCGGACAGGGGGCGGGGATGAGCAGTTCTTC
cdr3_aa: CASRTPRTGGGDEQFF

d_call: TRBD2
v_call: TRBV7-8
j_call: TRBJ2-7
clone_size: .
cdr3_nt: TGTGCCAGCAGCTTACGGGACTACTCCTACGAGCAGTACTTC
cdr3_aa: CASSLRDYSYEQYF

d_call: .
v_call: TRBV7-2
j_call: TRBJ2-3
clone_size: few
cdr3_nt: TGTGCCAGCAGCTTCCTGGTGCGGGTGGGCACAGATACGCAGTATTTT
cdr3_aa: CASSFLVRVGTDTQYF

d_call: .
v_call: TRBV12-3/TRBV12-4
j_call: TRBJ2-1
clone_size: .
cdr3_nt: TGTGCCAGCAGTACTCAGGGGTCCATTGAGCAGTTCTTC
cdr3_aa: CASSTQGSIEQFF